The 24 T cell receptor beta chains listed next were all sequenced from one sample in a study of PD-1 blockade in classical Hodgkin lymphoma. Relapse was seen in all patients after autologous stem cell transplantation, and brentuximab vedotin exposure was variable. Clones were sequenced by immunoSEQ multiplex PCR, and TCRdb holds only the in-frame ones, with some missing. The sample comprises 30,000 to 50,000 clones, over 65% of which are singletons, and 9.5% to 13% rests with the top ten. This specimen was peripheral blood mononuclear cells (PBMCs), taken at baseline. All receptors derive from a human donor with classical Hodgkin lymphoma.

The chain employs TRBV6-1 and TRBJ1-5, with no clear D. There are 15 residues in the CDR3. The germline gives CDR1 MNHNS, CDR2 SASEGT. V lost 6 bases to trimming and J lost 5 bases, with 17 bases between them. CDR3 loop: CASRPTSGLDQPQHF. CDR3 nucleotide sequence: TGTGCCAGCAGACCGACCTCCGGGCTCGATCAGCCCCAGCATTTT.

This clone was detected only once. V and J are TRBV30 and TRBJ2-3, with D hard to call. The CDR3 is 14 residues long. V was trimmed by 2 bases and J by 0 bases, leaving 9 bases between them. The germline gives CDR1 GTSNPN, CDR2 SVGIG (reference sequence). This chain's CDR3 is CAWSFSTSTDTQYF. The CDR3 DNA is TGTGCCTGGAGTTTCAGTACTAGCACAGATACGCAGTATTTT.

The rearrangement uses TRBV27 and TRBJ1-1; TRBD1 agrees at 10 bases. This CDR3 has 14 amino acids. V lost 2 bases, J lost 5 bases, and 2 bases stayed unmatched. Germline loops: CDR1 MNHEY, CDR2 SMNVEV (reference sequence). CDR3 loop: CASSLDRGRTEAFF. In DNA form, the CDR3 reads TGTGCCAGCAGTTTAGACAGGGGGCGTACTGAAGCTTTCTTT.

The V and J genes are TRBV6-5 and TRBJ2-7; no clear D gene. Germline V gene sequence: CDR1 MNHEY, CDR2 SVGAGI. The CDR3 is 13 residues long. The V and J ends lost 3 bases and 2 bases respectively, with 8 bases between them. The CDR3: CASSYGLTYEQYF. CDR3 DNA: TGTGCCAGCAGTTATGGGCTCACCTACGAGCAGTACTTC.

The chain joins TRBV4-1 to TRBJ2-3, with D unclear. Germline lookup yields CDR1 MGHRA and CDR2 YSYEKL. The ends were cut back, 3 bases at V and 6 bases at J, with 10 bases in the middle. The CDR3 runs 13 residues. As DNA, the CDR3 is TGCGCCAGCAGCCACCCTCGGCAGGATACGCAGTATTTT. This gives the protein CASSHPRQDTQYF.

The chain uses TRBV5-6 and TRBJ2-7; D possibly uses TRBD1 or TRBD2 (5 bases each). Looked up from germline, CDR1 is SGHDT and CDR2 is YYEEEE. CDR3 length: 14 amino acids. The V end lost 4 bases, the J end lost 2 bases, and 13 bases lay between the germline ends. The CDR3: CASSGDLGAYEQYF. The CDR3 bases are TGTGCCAGCAGCGGGGACCTAGGGGCCTACGAGCAGTACTTC.

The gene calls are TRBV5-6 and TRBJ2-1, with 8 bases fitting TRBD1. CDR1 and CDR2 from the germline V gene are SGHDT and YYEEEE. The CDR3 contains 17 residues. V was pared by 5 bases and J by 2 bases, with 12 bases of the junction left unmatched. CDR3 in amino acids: CASRDANRDRTYNEQFF. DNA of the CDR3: TGTGCCAGCAGGGATGCGAACCGGGACAGGACCTACAATGAGCAGTTCTTC.

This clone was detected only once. DNA of the CDR3: TGTGCCAGCACCGGACTCGAAACGGGGGGACAACCATACAATGAGCAGTTCTTC. Its translation is CASTGLETGGQPYNEQFF. The gene calls are TRBV11-1 and TRBJ2-1, with D perhaps matching TRBD2 (7 bases). V gave up 7 bases and J gave up 4 bases, with 26 bases separating them. The CDR3 covers 18 residues. Germline loops: CDR1 SGHAT, CDR2 FQDESV (reference sequence).

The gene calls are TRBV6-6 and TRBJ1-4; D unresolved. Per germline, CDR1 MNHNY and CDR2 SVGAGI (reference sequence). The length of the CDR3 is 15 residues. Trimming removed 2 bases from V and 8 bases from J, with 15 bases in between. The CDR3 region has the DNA TGTGCCAGCAGTTACAAAGTGGCCGTAAAGGAAAAACTGTTTTTT. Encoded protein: CASSYKVAVKEKLFF.

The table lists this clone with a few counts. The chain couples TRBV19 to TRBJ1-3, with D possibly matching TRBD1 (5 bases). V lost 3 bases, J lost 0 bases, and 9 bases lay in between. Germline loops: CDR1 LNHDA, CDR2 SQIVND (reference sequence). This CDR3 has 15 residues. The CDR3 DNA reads TGTGCCAGTAGTATTGACAGTAGCTCTGGAAACACCATATATTTT. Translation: CASSIDSSSGNTIYF.

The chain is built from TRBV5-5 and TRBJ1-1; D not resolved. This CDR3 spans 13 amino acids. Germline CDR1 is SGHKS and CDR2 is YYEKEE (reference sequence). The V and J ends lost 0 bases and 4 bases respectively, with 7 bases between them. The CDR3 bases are TGTGCCAGCAGCTTGGGCGGCGGCACTGAAGCTTTCTTT. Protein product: CASSLGGGTEAFF.

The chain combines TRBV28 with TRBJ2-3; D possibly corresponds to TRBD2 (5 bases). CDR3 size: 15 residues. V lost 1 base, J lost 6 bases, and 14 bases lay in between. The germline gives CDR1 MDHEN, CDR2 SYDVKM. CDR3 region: CASSLLDGVRDTQYF. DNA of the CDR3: TGTGCCAGCAGTTTATTAGACGGGGTGCGGGATACGCAGTATTTT.

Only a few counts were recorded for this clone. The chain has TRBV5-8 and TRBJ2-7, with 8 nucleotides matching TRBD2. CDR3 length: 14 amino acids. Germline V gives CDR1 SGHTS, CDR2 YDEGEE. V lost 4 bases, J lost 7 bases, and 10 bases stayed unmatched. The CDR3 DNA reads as TGTGCCAGCAGCCAAGCTAGTAGCGGGGTTGAGCAGTACTTC. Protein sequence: CASSQASSGVEQYF. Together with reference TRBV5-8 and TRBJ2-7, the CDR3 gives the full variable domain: EAGVTQSPTHLIKTRGQQATLRCSPISGHTSVYWYQQALGLGLQFLLWYDEGEERNRGNFPPRFSGRQFPNYSSELNVNALELEDSALYLCASSQASSGVEQYFGPGTRLTVT.

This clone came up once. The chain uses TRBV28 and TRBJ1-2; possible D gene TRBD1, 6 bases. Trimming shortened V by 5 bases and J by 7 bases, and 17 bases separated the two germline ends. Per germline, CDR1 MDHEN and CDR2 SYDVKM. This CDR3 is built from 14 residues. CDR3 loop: CASSPTGTEGGYTF. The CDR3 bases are TGTGCCAGCAGTCCCACAGGGACTGAGGGTGGCTACACCTTC.

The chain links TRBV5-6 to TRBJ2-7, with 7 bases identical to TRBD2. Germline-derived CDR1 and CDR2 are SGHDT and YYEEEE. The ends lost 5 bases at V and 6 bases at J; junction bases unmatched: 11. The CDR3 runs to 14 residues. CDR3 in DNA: TGTGCCAGCAGATCGGGGGGTGCCAACCTCGAGCAGTACTTC. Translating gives CASRSGGANLEQYF.

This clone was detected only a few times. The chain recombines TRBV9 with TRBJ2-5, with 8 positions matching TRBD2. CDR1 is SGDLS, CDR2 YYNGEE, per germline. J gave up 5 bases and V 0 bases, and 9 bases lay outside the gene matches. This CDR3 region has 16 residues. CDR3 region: CASSVASGRVVETQYF. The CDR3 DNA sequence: TGTGCCAGCAGCGTAGCGAGCGGGAGAGTTGTGGAGACCCAGTACTTC.

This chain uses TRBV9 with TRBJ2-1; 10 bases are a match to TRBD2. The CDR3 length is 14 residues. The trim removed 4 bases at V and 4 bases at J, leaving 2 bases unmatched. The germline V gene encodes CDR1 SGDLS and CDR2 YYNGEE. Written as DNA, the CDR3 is TGTGCCAGCAGCCGGACTAGCGGTTACAATGAGCAGTTCTTC. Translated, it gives CASSRTSGYNEQFF.

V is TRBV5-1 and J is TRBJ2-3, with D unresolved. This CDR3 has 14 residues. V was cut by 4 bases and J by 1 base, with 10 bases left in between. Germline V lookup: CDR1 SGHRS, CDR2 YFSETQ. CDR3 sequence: CASSAGWGTDTQYF. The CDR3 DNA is TGCGCCAGCAGCGCTGGCTGGGGCACAGATACGCAGTATTTT.

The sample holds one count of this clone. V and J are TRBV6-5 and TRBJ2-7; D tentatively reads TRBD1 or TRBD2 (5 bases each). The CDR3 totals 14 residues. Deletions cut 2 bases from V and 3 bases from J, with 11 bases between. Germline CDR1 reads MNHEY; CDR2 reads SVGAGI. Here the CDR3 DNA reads TGTGCCAGCAGTTACGCGTCAGGGAGCTACGAGCAGTACTTC. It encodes CASSYASGSYEQYF.

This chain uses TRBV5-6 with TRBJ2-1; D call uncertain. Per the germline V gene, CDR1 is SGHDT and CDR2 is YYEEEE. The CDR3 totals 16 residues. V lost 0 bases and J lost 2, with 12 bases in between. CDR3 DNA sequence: TGTGCCAGCAGCTTGGAAGCCGGACCAACCTACAATGAGCAGTTCTTC. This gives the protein CASSLEAGPTYNEQFF. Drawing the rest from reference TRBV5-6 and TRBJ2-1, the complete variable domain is DAGVTQSPTHLIKTRGQQVTLRCSPKSGHDTVSWYQQALGQGPQFIFQYYEEEERQRGNFPDRFSGHQFPNYSSELNVNALLLGDSALYLCASSLEAGPTYNEQFFGPGTRLTVL.

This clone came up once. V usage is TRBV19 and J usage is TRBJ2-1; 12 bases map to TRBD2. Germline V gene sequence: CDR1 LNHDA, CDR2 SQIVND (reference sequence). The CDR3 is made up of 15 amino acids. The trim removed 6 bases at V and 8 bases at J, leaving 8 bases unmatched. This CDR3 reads CASSGTSGRRDEQFF. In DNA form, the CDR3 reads TGTGCCAGTAGCGGAACTAGCGGGAGGCGGGATGAGCAGTTCTTC.

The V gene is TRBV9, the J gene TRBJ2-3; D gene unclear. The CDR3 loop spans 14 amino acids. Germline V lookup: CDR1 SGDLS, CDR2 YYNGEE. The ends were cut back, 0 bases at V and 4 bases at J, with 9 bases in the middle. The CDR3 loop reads CASSVVGVSDTQYF. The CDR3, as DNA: TGTGCCAGCAGCGTAGTAGGTGTCTCAGATACGCAGTATTTT.

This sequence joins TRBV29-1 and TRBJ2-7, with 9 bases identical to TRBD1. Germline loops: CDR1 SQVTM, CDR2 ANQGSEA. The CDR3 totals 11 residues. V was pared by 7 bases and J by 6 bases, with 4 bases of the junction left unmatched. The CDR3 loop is CSGMDRGEQYF. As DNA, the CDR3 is TGCAGCGGTATGGACAGGGGCGAGCAGTACTTC.

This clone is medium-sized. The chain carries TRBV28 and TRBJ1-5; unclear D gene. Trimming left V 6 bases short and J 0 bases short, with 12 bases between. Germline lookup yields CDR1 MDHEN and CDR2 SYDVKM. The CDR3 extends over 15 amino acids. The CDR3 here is CASSPMMGSNQPQHF. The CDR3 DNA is TGTGCCAGCAGCCCCATGATGGGTAGCAATCAGCCCCAGCATTTT.